This T cell receptor beta chain is from a study of early T cells in non-severe SARS-CoV-2 infection. TCRdb itself ran the 5' RACE reads through MiXCR, one entry per CDR3 protein. This table has about 69,000 distinct CDR3 sequences, about 10% appearing once. The germline V and J ends were trimmed by 0 bases and 2 bases, with 33 bases remaining between them. The V gene's germline CDR1 is SGHRS and CDR2 YFSETQ. This CDR3 is built from 22 residues. This clonotype showed up many times. The clonotype was recovered from an adult who was a healthcare worker with PCR-confirmed SARS-CoV-2 infection or an uninfected control (not recorded which). The rearrangement joins TRBV5-1 to TRBJ2-7, with TRBD1 as a possible D gene (6 bases). Source material: whole blood. CDR3 nucleotide sequence: TGCGCCAGCAGCTTGGCCGGGGACCGACAGGTATCTTACGTAGGGCATGCCTACGAGCAGTACTTC. Translated: CASSLAGDRQVSYVGHAYEQYF.